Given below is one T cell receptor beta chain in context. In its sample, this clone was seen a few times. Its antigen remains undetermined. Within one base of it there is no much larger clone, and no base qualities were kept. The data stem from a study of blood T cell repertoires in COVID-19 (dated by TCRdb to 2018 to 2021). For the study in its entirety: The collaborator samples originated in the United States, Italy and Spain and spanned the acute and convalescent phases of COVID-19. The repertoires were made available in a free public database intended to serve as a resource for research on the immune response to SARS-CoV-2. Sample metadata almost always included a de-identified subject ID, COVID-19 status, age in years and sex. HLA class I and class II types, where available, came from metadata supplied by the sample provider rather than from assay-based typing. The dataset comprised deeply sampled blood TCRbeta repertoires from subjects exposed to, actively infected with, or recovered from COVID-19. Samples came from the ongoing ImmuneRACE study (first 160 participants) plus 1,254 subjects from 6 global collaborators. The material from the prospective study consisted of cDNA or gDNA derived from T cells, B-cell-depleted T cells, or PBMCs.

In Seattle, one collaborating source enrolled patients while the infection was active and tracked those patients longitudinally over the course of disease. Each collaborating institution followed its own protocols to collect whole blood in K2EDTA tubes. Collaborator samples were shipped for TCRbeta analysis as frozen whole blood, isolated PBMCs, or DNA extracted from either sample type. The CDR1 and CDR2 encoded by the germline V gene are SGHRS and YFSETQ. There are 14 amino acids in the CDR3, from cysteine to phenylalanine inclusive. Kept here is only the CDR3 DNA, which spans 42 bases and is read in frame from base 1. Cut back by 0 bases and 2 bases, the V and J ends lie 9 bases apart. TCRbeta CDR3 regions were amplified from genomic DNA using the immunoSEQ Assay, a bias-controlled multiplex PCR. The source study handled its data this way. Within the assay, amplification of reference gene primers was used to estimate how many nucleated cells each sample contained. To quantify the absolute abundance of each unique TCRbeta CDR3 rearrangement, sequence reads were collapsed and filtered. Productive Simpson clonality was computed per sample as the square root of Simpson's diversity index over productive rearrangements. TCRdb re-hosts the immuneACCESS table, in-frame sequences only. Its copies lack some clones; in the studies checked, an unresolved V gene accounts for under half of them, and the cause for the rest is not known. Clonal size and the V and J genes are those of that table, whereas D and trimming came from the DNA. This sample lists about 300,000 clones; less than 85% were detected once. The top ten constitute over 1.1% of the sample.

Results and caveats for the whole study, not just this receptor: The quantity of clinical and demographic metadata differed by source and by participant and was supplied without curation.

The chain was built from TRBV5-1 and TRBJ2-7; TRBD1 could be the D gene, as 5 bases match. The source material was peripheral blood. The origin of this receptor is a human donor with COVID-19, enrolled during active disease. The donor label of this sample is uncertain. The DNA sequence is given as TGCGCCAGCAGCTTGGGGGCAGGGACCTACGAGCAGTACTTC. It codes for CASSLGAGTYEQYF.